The sample holds a few counts of the clone carrying this TCR beta chain. The time point was: newly diagnosed GD, antithyroid drugs for less than 3 months. RNA from PBMCs was the source of the TCR library. The data originate from a study of regulatory T cells in long-lasting Graves disease. Arm-PCR with iRepertoire HTBI primers amplified the CDR3 regions for these TCR beta libraries. TCRdb reprocessed the multiplex PCR reads with MiXCR, giving one entry per CDR3 protein. The sample has under 800,000 distinct CDR3 sequences; 16% are singletons. Deletions cut 7 bases from V and 3 bases from J, with 15 bases between. The CDR3 sequence is 13 residues long. Germline V gene data show CDR1 as GTSNPN and CDR2 as SVGIG (reference sequence). Another study also made use of these data, one on T cells in Graves' hyperthyroidism and ophthalmopathy.

This sequence was found in a woman in her twenties or thirties with Graves disease. This chain joins TRBV30 and TRBJ1-2; D not resolved. The sample in question was peripheral blood mononuclear cells (PBMCs), obtained at new diagnosis, from a patient treated with antithyroid drugs. DNA for the CDR3: TGTGCCTCCAGAAACGAATTGTACTATGGCTACACCTTC. It is translated as CASRNELYYGYTF.